These T cell receptor beta chains were read from a single sample in a study of blood T cell repertoires in COVID-19. Repertoires were generated with immunoSEQ multiplex PCR, while TCRdb's copy carries only in-frame clones and drops some. The table has about 230,000 clones, 70% to 90% seen once; the top ten hold around 10%. Sequencing was carried out using peripheral blood. These receptors all come from a man over 45 with COVID-19, enrolled during active disease. Both conserved end residues are part of each CDR3. Fields, in order: V gene, CDR3 length, J gene, clone size, D gene, CDR3 DNA, CDR3 protein. D genes are given only for firm matches. Where a row states a size, it is once, few, many or the class of an expanded clone; other rows omit it.

TRBV6-2/TRBV6-3	14	TRBJ1-3	NA	NA	TGTGCCAGCAGTTCTATTAGCTCTGGAAACACCATATATTTT	CASSSISSGNTIYF
TRBV5-1	13	TRBJ2-5	NA	NA	TGCGCCAGCAGCTTACTTGGTAAAGAGACCCAGTACTTC	CASSLLGKETQYF
TRBV7-9	18	TRBJ1-4	NA	TRBD1	TGTGCCAGCAGCTTAATGTCAGGGGGCCTCCCAACTAATGAAAAACTGTTTTTT	CASSLMSGGLPTNEKLFF
TRBV7-9	17	TRBJ2-1	NA	TRBD2	TGTGCCAGCAGCTCAGGGACTAGCGGGCGCTCCTACAATGAGCAGTTCTTC	CASSSGTSGRSYNEQFF
TRBV19	18	TRBJ1-5	few	TRBD1	TGTGCCAGTAGGGAGATTTACAGGGGGATCACGAGCAATCAGCCCCAGCATTTT	CASREIYRGITSNQPQHF
TRBV15	14	TRBJ2-7	NA	TRBD1	TGTGCCACCAGCAGAGGGAGACAGGGGAGCGAGCAGTACTTC	CATSRGRQGSEQYF
TRBV11-2	15	TRBJ1-1	NA	TRBD1	TGTGCCAGCAGCTTAGCGGCAGGGGGTCGGACTGAAGCTTTCTTT	CASSLAAGGRTEAFF
TRBV12-5	17	TRBJ1-1	NA	NA	TGTGCTAGTGGTTTGGAGCCCGGGACGGGAGGCGGCACTGAAGCTTTCTTT	CASGLEPGTGGGTEAFF
TRBV27	14	TRBJ1-2	NA	TRBD1	TGTGCCAGCAGTTCCCGGACAGGACAGGGTGGCTACACCTTC	CASSSRTGQGGYTF
TRBV19	15	TRBJ1-4	NA	NA	TGTGCCAGTAGCCCGACGACATTGGTGGCGGAAAAACTGTTTTTT	CASSPTTLVAEKLFF
TRBV15	14	TRBJ1-6	NA	TRBD1	TGTGCCACCAGGGGGGGACAGGGTAATTCACCCCTCCACTTT	CATRGGQGNSPLHF
TRBV5-1	15	TRBJ1-1	few	TRBD1	TGCGCCAGCAGCTTGTCCAGGGGGCAAGGGACTGAAGCTTTCTTT	CASSLSRGQGTEAFF
TRBV28	14	TRBJ2-3	NA	TRBD1	TGTGCCAGCAGTCCTCCCCCGGACAGGAGTACGCAGTATTTT	CASSPPPDRSTQYF
TRBV7-3	16	TRBJ2-1	NA	TRBD2	TGTGCCAGCAGCACAAATCCTTCGAGCGGGGCCGGAGAGCAGTTCTTC	CASSTNPSSGAGEQFF
TRBV6-7	18	TRBJ1-5	NA	NA	TGTGCCACCATAAGCCCAAAACAGTTTAAGCAAGAAAATCAGCCCCAGCATTTT	CATISPKQFKQENQPQHF
TRBV7-2	15	TRBJ2-7	NA	TRBD2	TGTGCCAGCAGCTTAGGAGGTAGCGGGTATTACGAGCAGTACTTC	CASSLGGSGYYEQYF
TRBV10-3	14	TRBJ2-2	NA	TRBD1	TGTGCCATCAGTGAAACAGGGGGCACCGGGGAGCTGTTTTTT	CAISETGGTGELFF
TRBV19	14	TRBJ2-2	NA	NA	TGTGCCAGTAGTATCACAAAAGGGGCCGGGGAGCTGTTTTTT	CASSITKGAGELFF
TRBV3-1/TRBV3-2	13	TRBJ2-7	NA	TRBD1	TGTGCCAGCAGCGGCCACAGGGGCTTCGAGCAGTACTTC	CASSGHRGFEQYF
TRBV9	15	TRBJ2-2	once	TRBD2	TGTGCCAGCAGCGGGTCTAGCGGGATTATAGGGGAGCTGTTTTTT	CASSGSSGIIGELFF
TRBV10-1	14	TRBJ2-7	NA	NA	TGCGCCAGCAGTGATGGAAAGGGGGACTACGAGCAGTACTTC	CASSDGKGDYEQYF
TRBV7-6	16	TRBJ2-1	NA	TRBD1	TGTGCCAGCAGCTTGGGACAGGCTGGGTCCTACAATGAGCAGTTCTTC	CASSLGQAGSYNEQFF
TRBV27	14	TRBJ2-1	few	NA	TGTGCCAGCAGTTCGGGGTGGCAAGGCAATGAGCAGTTCTTC	CASSSGWQGNEQFF
TRBV9	14	TRBJ1-1	NA	NA	TGTGCCAGCAGCGTAGTAAGTGAGGGCCCTGAAGCTTTCTTT	CASSVVSEGPEAFF
TRBV6-5	14	TRBJ2-7	NA	NA	TGTGCCAGCAGGCCGGGGGACCACTCCTACGAGCAGTACTTC	CASRPGDHSYEQYF
TRBV6-5	15	TRBJ1-2	NA	NA	TGTGCCAGCAGTTACTCGGCAGGGTATAACTATGGCTACACCTTC	CASSYSAGYNYGYTF
TRBV28	13	TRBJ2-7	NA	NA	TGTGCCAGCAGGCAACTAATCTCCTACGAGCAGTACTTC	CASRQLISYEQYF
TRBV7-8	16	TRBJ2-2	NA	TRBD2	TGTGCCAGCAGCTTAGGGACTAGCGGGGCCACCGGGGAGCTGTTTTTT	CASSLGTSGATGELFF
TRBV5-6	16	TRBJ2-3	NA	TRBD1	TGTGCCAGCAGCAATCCGGGACAGACTAGCACAGATACGCAGTATTTT	CASSNPGQTSTDTQYF
TRBV4-3	14	TRBJ1-2	NA	TRBD1	TGCGCCAGCAGCCGGACGGGACAGGGATTAGGCTACACCTTC	CASSRTGQGLGYTF
TRBV19	17	TRBJ2-5	NA	NA	TGTGCCAGTAGTAACAACCCAGGGGCCAGGTACCAAGAGACCCAGTACTTC	CASSNNPGARYQETQYF
TRBV27	15	TRBJ1-6	NA	NA	TGTGCCAGCAGTTTATCGGCCAGGCGGGATTCACCCCTCCACTTT	CASSLSARRDSPLHF
TRBV29-1	14	TRBJ2-7	NA	NA	TGCAGCGTGATACTTCGGTCAGGGGTCGGCGAGCAGTACTTC	CSVILRSGVGEQYF
TRBV27	14	TRBJ1-6	NA	NA	TGTGCCAGCGGAAGGCGGCAGGGAAGATCACCCCTCCACTTT	CASGRRQGRSPLHF
TRBV7-3	17	TRBJ2-6	NA	NA	TGTGCCAGCAGCCCCTACCAGCCAGGGTCCGGGGCCAACGTCCTGACTTTC	CASSPYQPGSGANVLTF
TRBV6-1	14	TRBJ2-1	NA	NA	TGTGCCAGCAGTGAAGTTAGGGGTGGCGATGAGCAGTTCTTC	CASSEVRGGDEQFF
TRBV6-5	13	TRBJ2-1	NA	NA	TGTGCCAGCAGGAGGGACTGGCAGGGCGAGCAGTTCTTC	CASRRDWQGEQFF
TRBV29-1	12	TRBJ2-1	NA	NA	TGCAGCGTGCGGCCGGCTTACAATGAGCAGTTCTTC	CSVRPAYNEQFF
TRBV2	13	TRBJ2-7	NA	TRBD1	TGTGCCAGCGAGGACAGGGGGCCGGTCGAGCAGTACTTC	CASEDRGPVEQYF
TRBV4-1	15	TRBJ1-1	NA	TRBD1	TGCGCCAGCAGCCAAGGACAGGGGCCAAACACTGAAGCTTTCTTT	CASSQGQGPNTEAFF
TRBV6-5	15	TRBJ1-6	many	TRBD1	TGTGCCAGCAGGAAGGACAGGGGGGATAATTCACCCCTCCACTTT	CASRKDRGDNSPLHF
TRBV19	15	TRBJ2-3	once	NA	TGTGCCAGTAGTATTCGCTTAGCCCGAGCAGATACGCAGTATTTT	CASSIRLARADTQYF
TRBV9	15	TRBJ2-1	NA	TRBD2	TGTGCCAGCAGCGTAGGGTCTAGCGGGACGAATGAGCAGTTCTTC	CASSVGSSGTNEQFF
TRBV6-1	13	TRBJ1-2	once	NA	TGTGCCAGCAGCCGGGACATTAACTATGGCTACACCTTC	CASSRDINYGYTF